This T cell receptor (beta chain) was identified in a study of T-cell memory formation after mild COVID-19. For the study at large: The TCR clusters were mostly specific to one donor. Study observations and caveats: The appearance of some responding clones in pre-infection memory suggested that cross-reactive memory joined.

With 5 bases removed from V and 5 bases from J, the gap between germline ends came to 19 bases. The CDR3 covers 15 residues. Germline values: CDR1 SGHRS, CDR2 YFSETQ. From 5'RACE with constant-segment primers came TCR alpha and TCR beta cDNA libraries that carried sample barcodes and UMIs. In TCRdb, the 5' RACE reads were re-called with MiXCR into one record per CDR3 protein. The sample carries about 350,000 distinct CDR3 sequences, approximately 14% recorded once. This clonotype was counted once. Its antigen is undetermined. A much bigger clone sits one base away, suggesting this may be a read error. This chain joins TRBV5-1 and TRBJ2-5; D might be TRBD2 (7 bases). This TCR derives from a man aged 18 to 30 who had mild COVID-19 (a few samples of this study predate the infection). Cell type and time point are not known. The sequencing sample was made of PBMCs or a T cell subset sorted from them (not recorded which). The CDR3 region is CASRSSGGPHETQYF. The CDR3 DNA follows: TGCGCCAGCAGATCTTCGGGGGGCCCCCACGAGACCCAGTACTTC.